This T cell receptor beta chain was observed in a study of T cell responses to AZD1222 COVID-19 vaccine. Study findings and constraints: Without day 14 samples, only post-peak T cell repertoires were studied. Spike-specific TCR repertoires showed rising breadth and depth after two AZD1222 doses. Per reports, nearly half of all spike-specific TCRs target regions that are unmutated in variants. Possibly, clonal diversity was underestimated; donors were largely white British and included more females.

Germline lookup yields CDR1 MDHEN and CDR2 SYDVKM. V was pared by 7 bases and J by 5 bases, with 17 bases between. This CDR3 contains 14 residues. The repertoire was sequenced with immunoSEQ multiplex PCR; TCRdb's copy has only in-frame clones and lacks some. The sample lists 95,000 to 100,000 clones; 90% to 95% were seen once. Only a few counts were recorded for this clone. What it binds is not known. The sequencing here drew on peripheral blood, taken on day 0 of AZD1222 vaccination. The clonotype was recovered from an adult in good health. The gene calls are TRBV28 and TRBJ1-2; TRBD1 might be the D (5 bases). CDR3 region: CASTVDQGSYGYTF. Here the CDR3 DNA reads TGTGCCAGCACCGTGGATCAGGGCTCGTATGGCTACACCTTC.